Many counts were recorded for the clone carrying this T cell receptor beta chain. V lost 4 bases to trimming and J lost 6 bases, with 11 bases between them. Germline CDR1 reads KGHDR; CDR2 reads SFDVKD. The CDR3 is 13 amino acids. Every one of the donors was a healthy Caucasian. The sample is drawn from a study of identical twins. TCRdb reanalysed the 5' RACE reads using MiXCR and keeps one entry per CDR3 protein. The sample includes about 690,000 distinct CDR3 sequences, 6.1% of them seen just once. The chain couples TRBV24-1 to TRBJ1-2; perhaps TRBD1 as D (5 bases). This TCR was recovered from a man aged 18 to 30 in good health. Sequencing used naive T cells sorted from blood. For the CDR3, the DNA is TGTGCCACCAGTGAAACAGGAGAGGATGGCTACACCTTC. Translating it yields CATSETGEDGYTF.